The T cell receptor beta chain described here comes from a study of cytomegalovirus exposure and HLA in healthy donors. With respect to this clone: No antigen is known for it.

Notes on the study in general: Most CMV-associated TCR beta chains were later found to appear HLA-restricted. Rates of TCR association differed by HLA locus in a later analysis, with DRB1 highest and HLA-C lowest.

Vbeta (60) and Jbeta (13) primers were used in the PCR. Produced via immunoSEQ multiplex PCR; TCRdb's table is partial and in-frame only. The repertoire includes 150,000 or so clones, about three quarters of them detected once, and under 4% sits in the top ten. After removal of 4 bases from V and 5 bases from J, the junction contained 7 bases not matched to a gene. Germline CDR1 reads SNHLY; CDR2 reads FYNNEI. This CDR3 contains 14 residues. This receptor was taken from a woman aged 40-49 years in good health and CMV-seronegative. This sequence joins TRBV2 and TRBJ2-5; 7 nucleotides align to TRBD1. The specimen sequenced was PBMCs. The CDR3 DNA follows: TGTGCCAGCAGTGGATTAAGCAGGGGGGAGACCCAGTACTTC. This gives the protein CASSGLSRGETQYF.